What follows are 16 T cell receptor beta chains derived from one specimen sequenced in a study of vaccination effects on CD4 cells after COVID-19. For these TCRs, the target antigens are not known. Antigen-specific CD4+ T cells were expanded with viral peptide pools in the ViraFEST assay before sequencing. CD4+ T cell isolation took place after approximately 11 days of culture. The healthy vaccine recipients, who had no prior SARS-CoV-2 infection, showed negative nucleocapsid antibodies. Only in-frame clones appear in the TCRdb table, and some are missing; sequencing was by immunoSEQ multiplex PCR. Here the sample spans 65,000 to 85,000 clones, approximately 80% being singletons. The sequences come from CD4+ T cells from PBMCs cultured with SARS-CoV-2 spike peptides, collected before COVID-19 vaccination. The receptors stem from a human donor who received a COVID-19 vaccine.

V usage is TRBV7-9 and J usage is TRBJ1-2; TRBD1 is a possible D gene (5 bases). Germline V gene sequence: CDR1 SEHNR, CDR2 FQNEAQ (reference sequence). Trimming cost V 6 bases and J 0 bases, with 11 bases left between them. The CDR3 sequence is 14 residues long. CDR3 DNA: TGTGCCAGCAGTGCTACAGGAGCTAACTATGGCTACACCTTC. This sequence encodes CASSATGANYGYTF.

The CDR3 nucleotides read TGTGCCAGCAGTGGACGTCATGAAGCTTTCTTT. Translating gives CASSGRHEAFF. The V and J genes are TRBV28 and TRBJ1-1; no clear D gene. The germline V gene has CDR1 MDHEN and CDR2 SYDVKM. The CDR3 is 11 residues long. The ends were cut back, 5 bases at V and 7 bases at J, with 8 bases in the middle.

This clone was counted once. The V and J genes are TRBV3-1 (or the pseudogene TRBV3-2) and TRBJ2-3; D gene ambiguous. The CDR3 consists of 16 residues. Germline loops: CDR1 LGHDT, CDR2 YNNKEL (reference sequence). The V and J ends lost 0 bases and 6 bases respectively, with 16 bases between them. In nucleotides, the CDR3 is TGTGCCAGCAGCCAAGATACGGGCAGCAGGATGGATACGCAGTATTTT. This codes for CASSQDTGSRMDTQYF.

The chain has TRBV19 and TRBJ2-7, with 11 bases fitting TRBD1. This CDR3 is 15 amino acids long. Trimming cost V 5 bases and J 3 bases; bases outside gene matches: 6. Per the germline V gene, CDR1 is LNHDA and CDR2 is SQIVND (reference sequence). The DNA of the CDR3 is TGTGCCAGTAGTTCTTCGGGACAGGGGGACTACGAGCAGTACGTC. Translated: CASSSSGQGDYEQYV.

The genes are TRBV18 and TRBJ2-2, with no clear D. This CDR3 is built from 16 residues. The ends were cut back, 6 bases at V and 1 base at J, with 15 bases in the middle. Germline lookup yields CDR1 KGHSH and CDR2 LQKENI. The CDR3 DNA sequence: TGTGCCAGCTCGCAGACCTTAAACTTGAACACCGGGGAGCTGTTTTTT. This encodes CASSQTLNLNTGELFF.

The gene calls are TRBV6-5 and TRBJ2-7; 10 bases line up with TRBD2. CDR3 length: 13 residues. CDR1 and CDR2 from the germline V gene are MNHEY and SVGAGI. V gave up 6 bases and J gave up 12 bases; unmatched junction bases: 11. The CDR3 nucleotides are TGTGCCAGCAGAGGACTAGCGGCGACAGTATTGTACGTC. Translation gives CASRGLAATVLYV.

This clone was recorded once. CDR3 in DNA: TGCGCCAGCAGTGATCTCCCGGCCCAGGGTAAAGAGACCCAGTACTTC. Its translation is CASSDLPAQGKETQYF. This chain links TRBV10-2 with TRBJ2-5, with D perhaps TRBD1 (5 bases). CDR1 is WSHSY and CDR2 is SAAADI in the germline V gene. Trimming left V 3 bases short and J 3 bases short, with 17 bases between. There are 16 residues in the CDR3.

The CDR3 reads CASNGQGNEKLFF. In DNA, the CDR3 is TGTGCCAGCAATGGACAGGGGAATGAAAAACTGTTTTTT. V gene TRBV6-5 combines with J gene TRBJ1-4, with TRBD1 matching 9 bases. From germline, CDR1 is MNHEY and CDR2 SVGAGI. V lost 7 bases and J lost 5; bases outside the gene matches: 2. This CDR3 comprises 13 residues.

J is TRBJ2-3 and V is TRBV4-2, with TRBD1 matching 8 bases. Unmatched junction bases numbered 5, after V lost 0 bases and J lost 0 bases. This CDR3 has 17 amino acids. Germline V gives CDR1 LGHNA, CDR2 YNFKEQ. CDR3 protein: CASSQETGVISTDTQYF. The DNA for the CDR3 is TGTGCCAGCAGCCAAGAGACAGGGGTAATTAGCACAGATACGCAGTATTTT.

The chain has TRBV25-1 and TRBJ1-4; D unresolved. The CDR3 extends over 15 amino acids. Per the germline V gene, CDR1 is MGHDK and CDR2 is SYGVNS. The V end lost 3 bases, the J end lost 8 bases, and 16 bases lay between the germline ends. The CDR3 DNA reads TGTGCCAGCAGTGACCCAGCTAATAGGGCCGAAAAACTGTTTTTT. It yields the protein CASSDPANRAEKLFF.

This clone was observed a single time. The gene calls are TRBV15 and TRBJ1-5; possibly TRBD1 for D (5 bases). Per germline, CDR1 LNHNV and CDR2 YYDKDF (reference sequence). V was trimmed by 1 base and J by 3 bases, leaving 7 bases between them. The CDR3 sequence is 14 residues long. The CDR3 reads CATSRGQYNQPQHF. Written as DNA, the CDR3 is TGTGCCACCAGCAGAGGACAGTACAATCAGCCCCAGCATTTT. The full variable domain, with the rest looked up from reference TRBV15 and TRBJ1-5, is DAMVIQNPRYQVTQFGKPVTLSCSQTLNHNVMYWYQQKSSQAPKLLFHYYDKDFNNEADTPDNFQSRRPNTSFCFLDIRSPGLGDTAMYLCATSRGQYNQPQHFGDGTRLSIL.

The chain links TRBV19 to TRBJ2-2; 9 positions match TRBD1. Trimming removed 3 bases from V and 3 bases from J; junction bases left unmatched: 8. Germline V lookup: CDR1 LNHDA, CDR2 SQIVND (reference sequence). The CDR3 covers 17 residues. As DNA, the CDR3 is TGTGCCAGTAGTATTGGAAGGGGACAGGGACACACCGGGGAGCTGTTTTTT. This sequence encodes CASSIGRGQGHTGELFF.

The CDR3 protein is CASSERGIIGELFF. The CDR3 nucleotides read TGTGCCAGCAGTGAACGGGGTATAATCGGGGAGCTGTTTTTT. This sequence joins TRBV6-1 and TRBJ2-2, with D perhaps matching TRBD2 (5 bases). Germline V gene data show CDR1 as MNHNS and CDR2 as SASEGT. The CDR3 length is 14 residues. V was trimmed by 2 bases and J by 7 bases, leaving 11 bases between them.

The chain combines TRBV6-1 with TRBJ2-7; D perhaps matches TRBD1 (6 bases). Germline V gene lookup returns CDR1 MNHNS and CDR2 SASEGT. This CDR3 has 16 amino acids. Deletions cut 6 bases from V and 0 bases from J, with 18 bases between. The CDR3 sequence is CASRERTASYSYEQYV. CDR3 nucleotide sequence: TGTGCCAGCAGGGAACGGACAGCGTCGTACTCCTACGAGCAGTACGTC.

The chain links TRBV29-1 to TRBJ2-2, with 8 bases that match TRBD2. Germline trimming cut 7 bases from V and 7 bases from J; bases unmatched to any gene: 5. Germline V gene data show CDR1 as SQVTM and CDR2 as ANQGSEA. The CDR3 sequence is 12 residues long. This CDR3 is CSGGRGGGELFF. Here the CDR3 DNA reads TGCAGCGGGGGACGGGGGGGCGGGGAGCTGTTTTTT.

The rearrangement uses TRBV5-6 and TRBJ2-1; 7 bases map to TRBD2. J was trimmed by 3 bases and V by 4 bases; bases with no gene match: 10. Germline V gene data show CDR1 as SGHDT and CDR2 as YYEEEE. The CDR3 length is 16 residues. Written as DNA, the CDR3 is TGTGCCAGCAGCCCGGCGACTAGCTTATTCTACAATGAGCAGTTCTTC. Encoded protein: CASSPATSLFYNEQFF. Combining the CDR3 with reference TRBV5-6 and TRBJ2-1 gives the whole variable domain DAGVTQSPTHLIKTRGQQVTLRCSPKSGHDTVSWYQQALGQGPQFIFQYYEEEERQRGNFPDRFSGHQFPNYSSELNVNALLLGDSALYLCASSPATSLFYNEQFFGPGTRLTVL.